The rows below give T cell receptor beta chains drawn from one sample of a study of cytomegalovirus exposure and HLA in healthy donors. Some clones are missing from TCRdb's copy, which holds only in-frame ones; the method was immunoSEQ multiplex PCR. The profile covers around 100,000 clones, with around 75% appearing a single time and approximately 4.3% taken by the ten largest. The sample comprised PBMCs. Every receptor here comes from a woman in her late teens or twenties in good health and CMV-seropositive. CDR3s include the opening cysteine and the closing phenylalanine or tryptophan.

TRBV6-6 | CASSYAGGGYTF
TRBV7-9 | CASSLAGRENQHF
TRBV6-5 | CASSYSGGDGAYEQYF
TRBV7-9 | CASSLARGRSTDTQYF
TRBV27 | CASSLGRGSYEQYF
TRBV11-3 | CASSLAGGADTQYF
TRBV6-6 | CASTPEGAGGYEQYF
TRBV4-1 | CASSQGTGASYEQYF
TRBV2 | CASSEERLTSYNEQFF
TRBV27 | CASSLLAGGNPYGYTF
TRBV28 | CAITGGALSGANVLTF
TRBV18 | CASSPFERAGETQYF
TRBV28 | CATSTSGRAARTDTQYF
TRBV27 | CVSSFGETQYF
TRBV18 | CASSPPGGEQYF
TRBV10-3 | CAISEGQGVTYEQYF
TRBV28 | CASSTHPWGGMGNQPQHF
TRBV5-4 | CASSPSGSYEQYF
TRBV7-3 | CASSQGQMGDTQYF
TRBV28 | CASRPRGAGSYEQYF
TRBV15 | CATSSKTSGSSYNEQFF
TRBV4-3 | CASSQDRAHEQYF
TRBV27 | CASSLSGNSNQPQHF
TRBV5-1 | CASSLRDTNTEAFF
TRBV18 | CASSREVNEKLFF
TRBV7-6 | CASSSPYTGELFF
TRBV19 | CASSLTGKYTEAFF
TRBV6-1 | CASSPGQVLYEQYF
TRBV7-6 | CASSSTSTDTQYF
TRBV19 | CASNTVAGGQPQHF
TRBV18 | CASSPDRGQIYEQYF
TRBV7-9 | CASSLLTSGRTYEQYF
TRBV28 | CASSLLTGGDSPLHF
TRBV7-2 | CASSLEVSGRPTDTQYF
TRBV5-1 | CASSLGGDGTGELFF
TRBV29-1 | CSVEGTGTDYGYTF
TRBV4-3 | CASSQERGGQPQHF
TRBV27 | CASSFQGPYEQYF
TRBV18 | CASSASGAGAEAFF
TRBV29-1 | CSGSDSWEQYF
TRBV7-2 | CASRTGTSYEQYF
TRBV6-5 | CASSYESGRALTEAFF
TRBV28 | CASLSSGEGSYEQYF
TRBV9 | CASSVVSAGRAAEAFF
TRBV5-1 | CASGPSAGGLADTQYF
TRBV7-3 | CASSLMSLAGYNEQFF
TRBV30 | CAWSLSSGNTIYF
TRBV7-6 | CASSLQDGTEAFF
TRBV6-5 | CASSLGGSMVTGELFF
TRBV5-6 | CASSLALGVDGELFF
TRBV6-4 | CASSPGERETDIQYF
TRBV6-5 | CASSSETEFSYEQYF
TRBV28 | CASSPLTGTNEKLFF
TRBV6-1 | CASRLAGDYEQYF
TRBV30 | CAWEVQGTDTQYF
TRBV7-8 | CASSLSYEQYF
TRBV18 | CASSGQTNEKLFF
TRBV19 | CASSIIGGNYGYTF
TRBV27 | CASSHPDRPYEQYF
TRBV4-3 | CASSPTGLAGLETQYF